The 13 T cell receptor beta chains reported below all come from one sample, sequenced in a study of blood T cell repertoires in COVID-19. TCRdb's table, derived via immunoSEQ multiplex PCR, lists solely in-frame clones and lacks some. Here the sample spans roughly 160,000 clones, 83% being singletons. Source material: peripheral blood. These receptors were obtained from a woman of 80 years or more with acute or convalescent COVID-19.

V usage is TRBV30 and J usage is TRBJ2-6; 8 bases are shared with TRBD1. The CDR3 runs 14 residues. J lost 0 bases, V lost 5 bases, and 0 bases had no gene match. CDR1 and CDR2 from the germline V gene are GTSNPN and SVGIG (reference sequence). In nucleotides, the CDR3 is TGTGCCTGGGGACAGGGCTCTGGGGCCAACGTCCTGACTTTC. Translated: CAWGQGSGANVLTF.

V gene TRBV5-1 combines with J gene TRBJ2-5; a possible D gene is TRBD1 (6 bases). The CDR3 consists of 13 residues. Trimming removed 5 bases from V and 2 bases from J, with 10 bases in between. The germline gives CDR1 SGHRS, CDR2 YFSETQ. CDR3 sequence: CASRFDRQETQYF. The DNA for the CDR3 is TGCGCCAGCAGATTTGACAGGCAAGAGACCCAGTACTTC.

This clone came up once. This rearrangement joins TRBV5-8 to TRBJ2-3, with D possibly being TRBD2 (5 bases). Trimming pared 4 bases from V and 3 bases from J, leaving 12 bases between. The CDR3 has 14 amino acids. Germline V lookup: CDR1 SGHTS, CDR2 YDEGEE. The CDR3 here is CASSPARATDTQYF. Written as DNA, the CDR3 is TGTGCCAGCAGCCCGGCGCGGGCAACAGATACGCAGTATTTT.

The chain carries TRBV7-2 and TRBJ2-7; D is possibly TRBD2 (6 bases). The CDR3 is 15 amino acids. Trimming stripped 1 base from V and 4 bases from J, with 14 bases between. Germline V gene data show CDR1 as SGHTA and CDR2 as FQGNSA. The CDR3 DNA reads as TGTGCCAGCAGCTTAGATTCGACTAGGGGTTACGAGCAGTACTTC. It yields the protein CASSLDSTRGYEQYF.

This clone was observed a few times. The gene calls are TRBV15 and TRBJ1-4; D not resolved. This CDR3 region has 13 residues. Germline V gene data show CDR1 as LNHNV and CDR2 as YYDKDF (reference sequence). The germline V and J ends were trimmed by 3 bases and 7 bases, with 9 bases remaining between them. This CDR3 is CATSRETGEKLFF. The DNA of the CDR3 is TGTGCCACCAGCAGGGAAACGGGTGAAAAACTGTTTTTT.

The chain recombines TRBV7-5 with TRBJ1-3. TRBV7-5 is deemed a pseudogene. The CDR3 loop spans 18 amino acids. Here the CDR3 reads CARSLVMDSGSSGNTIYF. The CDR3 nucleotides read TGTGCCAGAAGCTTAGTCATGGACTCGGGCTCCTCTGGAAACACCATATATTTT.

CDR3 protein: CASSPTAGTGNYEQYF. The CDR3 nucleotides are TGCGCCAGCAGCCCCACCGCCGGGACAGGGAACTACGAGCAGTACTTC. The chain employs TRBV5-1 and TRBJ2-7, with TRBD1 identical over 9 bases. The CDR3 sequence is 16 residues long. Germline CDR1 reads SGHRS; CDR2 reads YFSETQ. Trimming took 4 bases from V and 3 from J; bases not matched to a gene: 11.

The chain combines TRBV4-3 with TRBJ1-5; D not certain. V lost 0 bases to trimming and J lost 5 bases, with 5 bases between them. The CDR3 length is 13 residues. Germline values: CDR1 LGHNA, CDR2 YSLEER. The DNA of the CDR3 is TGCGCCAGCAGCCAAGATCTATATCAGCCCCAGCATTTT. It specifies CASSQDLYQPQHF.

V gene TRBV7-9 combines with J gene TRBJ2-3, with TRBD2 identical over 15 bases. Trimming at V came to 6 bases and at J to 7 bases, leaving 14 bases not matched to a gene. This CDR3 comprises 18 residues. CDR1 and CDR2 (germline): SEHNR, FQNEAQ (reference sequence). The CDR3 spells CASSSTGTSGGIAYTQYF. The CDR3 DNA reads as TGTGCCAGCAGTTCTACCGGGACTAGCGGGGGGATAGCATATACGCAGTATTTT.

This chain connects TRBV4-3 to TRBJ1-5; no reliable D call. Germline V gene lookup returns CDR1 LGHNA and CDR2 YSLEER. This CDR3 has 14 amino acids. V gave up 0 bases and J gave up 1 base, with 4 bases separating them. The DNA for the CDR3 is TGCGCCAGCAGCCAAGATATCAGCAATCAGCCCCAGCATTTT. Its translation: CASSQDISNQPQHF.

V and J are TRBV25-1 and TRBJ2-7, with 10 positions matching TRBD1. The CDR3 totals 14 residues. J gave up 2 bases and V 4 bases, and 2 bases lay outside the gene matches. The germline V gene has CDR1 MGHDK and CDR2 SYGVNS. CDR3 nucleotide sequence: TGTGCCAGCAGTGCCGGGACAGGGGCCTACGAGCAGTACTTC. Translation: CASSAGTGAYEQYF.

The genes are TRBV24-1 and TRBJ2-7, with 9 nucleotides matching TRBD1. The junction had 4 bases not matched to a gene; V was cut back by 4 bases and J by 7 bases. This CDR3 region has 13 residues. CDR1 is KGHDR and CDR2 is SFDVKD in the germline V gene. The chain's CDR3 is CATSDVDRGEQYF. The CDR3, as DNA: TGTGCCACCAGTGACGTTGACAGGGGGGAGCAGTACTTC.

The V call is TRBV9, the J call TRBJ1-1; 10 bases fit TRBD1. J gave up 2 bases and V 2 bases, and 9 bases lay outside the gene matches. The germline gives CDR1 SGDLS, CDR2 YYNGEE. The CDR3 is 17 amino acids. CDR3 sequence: CASSVLGQGEYNTEAFF. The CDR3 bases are TGTGCCAGCAGCGTGCTTGGACAGGGGGAGTATAACACTGAAGCTTTCTTT.